A single sample is the source of the 10 T cell receptor beta chains below, sequenced in a study of OX40 agonist ivuxolimab in advanced cancers. Libraries were prepared by immunoSEQ multiplex PCR; TCRdb keeps only in-frame clonotypes and omits some of them. This sample yields approximately 77,000 clones, of which around 93% are seen a single time; 9.5% to 12% belongs to the top ten. The input for sequencing was CD4+ or CD8+ T cells sorted from blood, taken in a trial of the OX40 agonist ivuxolimab. The receptors come from an adult with an advanced solid tumor such as melanoma, head and neck, liver or kidney cancer.

This rearrangement joins TRBV29-1 to TRBJ2-2, with D unresolved. CDR3 length: 12 residues. Germline V gene sequence: CDR1 SQVTM, CDR2 ANQGSEA. V lost 3 bases to trimming and J lost 6 bases, with 8 bases between them. This chain's CDR3 is CSVDPRSGELFF. The DNA for the CDR3 is TGCAGCGTTGATCCCAGGTCCGGGGAGCTGTTTTTT.

V is TRBV18 and J is TRBJ2-5, with 8 bases that match TRBD1. The V gene's germline CDR1 is KGHSH and CDR2 LQKENI. This CDR3 has 15 amino acids. Trimming at V came to 3 bases and at J to 5 bases, leaving 8 bases not matched to a gene. CDR3 sequence: CASSPGTRQGETQYF. The CDR3 bases are TGTGCCAGCTCACCGGGAACGCGACAGGGGGAGACCCAGTACTTC.

V and J are TRBV6-6 and TRBJ1-6; D is perhaps TRBD1 (5 bases). This CDR3 contains 15 residues. CDR1 is MNHNY and CDR2 is SVGAGI in the germline V gene (reference sequence). Trimming took 6 bases from V and 5 from J, leaving 14 bases between them. The CDR3 DNA reads TGTGCCAGCAGCCCGGGGCAGGCAAATAATTCACCCCTCCACTTT. Translated, it gives CASSPGQANNSPLHF.

The chain couples TRBV4-3 to TRBJ2-1; 8 nucleotides line up with TRBD2. The V gene end was trimmed by 3 bases and the J gene end by 5 bases; junction bases not matched to a gene: 3. The germline V gene encodes CDR1 LGHNA and CDR2 YSLEER. This CDR3 spans 14 amino acids. The CDR3, as DNA: TGCGCCAGCAGCCAGGGGACTAGGAACAATGAGCAGTTCTTC. It specifies CASSQGTRNNEQFF.

The V call is TRBV5-1, the J call TRBJ2-4; D is unclear. The CDR3 runs to 15 residues. The V end lost 3 bases, the J end lost 1 base, and 11 bases lay between the germline ends. Germline CDR1 is SGHRS and CDR2 is YFSETQ. The CDR3 DNA sequence: TGCGCCAGCAGCTGGGGTTTAGGGGCCAAAAACATTCAGTACTTC. Protein: CASSWGLGAKNIQYF.

This chain's CDR3 is CASKGITDTQYF. The CDR3, as DNA: TGCGCCAGCAAAGGGATCACAGATACGCAGTATTTT. The rearrangement joins TRBV23-1 to TRBJ2-3; D unresolved. TRBV23-1 is given ORF status, its function remaining uncertain. V was trimmed by 7 bases and J by 2 bases, leaving 7 bases between them. CDR3 size: 12 residues.

CDR3 region: CASSFVSVPGQGIKTEAFF. The CDR3 DNA sequence: TGCGCCAGCAGCTTTGTGTCGGTCCCGGGACAGGGGATAAAAACTGAAGCTTTCTTT. The genes are TRBV5-1 and TRBJ1-1; 10 bases align to TRBD1. This CDR3 is 19 amino acids long. The ends lost 2 bases at V and 5 bases at J; junction bases unmatched: 18. The germline V gene has CDR1 SGHRS and CDR2 YFSETQ. Full variable domain (rest looked up from reference TRBV5-1 and TRBJ1-1): KAGVTQTPRYLIKTRGQQVTLSCSPISGHRSVSWYQQTPGQGLQFLFEYFSETQRNKGNFPGRFSGRQFSNSRSEMNVSTLELGDSALYLCASSFVSVPGQGIKTEAFFGQGTRLTVV.

The J gene is TRBJ2-1, the V gene TRBV11-2; the D gene is possibly TRBD2 (6 bases). Deletions cut 4 bases from V and 6 bases from J, with 13 bases between. The CDR3 extends over 14 amino acids. Germline CDR1 and CDR2: SGHAT and FQNNGV. This chain's CDR3 is CASSSDGGINEQFF. For the CDR3, the DNA is TGTGCCAGCAGCTCGGACGGAGGGATCAATGAGCAGTTCTTC. Based on the CDR3 plus reference TRBV11-2 and TRBJ2-1, the full variable domain is EAGVAQSPRYKIIEKRQSVAFWCNPISGHATLYWYQQILGQGPKLLIQFQNNGVVDDSQLPKDRFSAERLKGVDSTLKIQPAKLEDSAVYLCASSSDGGINEQFFGPGTRLTVL.

The gene calls are TRBV13 and TRBJ1-4, with 8 bases that match TRBD1. The CDR3 loop spans 18 amino acids. The J segment lost 0 bases and the V segment lost 4 bases, leaving 10 bases of the junction unmatched. Germline values: CDR1 PRHDT, CDR2 FYEKMQ (reference sequence). As DNA, the CDR3 is TGTGCCAGCAGCTCCGACAGGGGTCCAGACCCAACTAATGAAAAACTGTTTTTT. Protein: CASSSDRGPDPTNEKLFF.

This chain uses TRBV7-8 with TRBJ2-1, with D unresolved. The germline V gene has CDR1 SGHVS and CDR2 FQNEAQ. The CDR3 is made up of 11 amino acids. Trimming pared 2 bases from V and 12 bases from J, leaving 8 bases between. Here the CDR3 DNA reads TGTGCCAGCAGCTTACAAGGGCGGCAGTTCTTC. Translation gives CASSLQGRQFF.